A single sample is the source of the 2 T cell receptor beta chains below, sequenced in a study of shared clonotypes between healthy human individuals. Sequenced by immunoSEQ multiplex PCR; TCRdb stores in-frame clones only, minus some. This table holds hundreds of thousands of clones, more than 70% found once. The sample taken for sequencing was memory CD4+ T cells sorted from blood. The sample's subset: CD45RA-negative fraction. Every receptor here comes from a woman in her 30s in good health.

J is TRBJ2-5 and V is TRBV5-1; D unresolved. The CDR3 covers 13 residues. In germline, CDR1 is SGHRS, CDR2 YFSETQ. V shed 4 bases and J shed 4 bases, with 11 bases lying between them. Here the CDR3 reads CASSPAVRETQYF. CDR3 in DNA: TGCGCCAGCAGCCCCGCAGTCCGAGAGACCCAGTACTTC.

The J gene is TRBJ1-1, the V gene TRBV30; D remains unclear. Between the trimmed V and J ends, which lost 2 bases and 2 bases, there was a span of 12 bases. The V gene's germline CDR1 is GTSNPN and CDR2 SVGIG (reference sequence). The CDR3 totals 14 residues. The CDR3 protein is CAWSPHVANTEAFF. Here the CDR3 DNA reads TGTGCCTGGAGTCCACATGTGGCTAACACTGAAGCTTTCTTT.